This T cell receptor (beta chain) is drawn from a study of cytomegalovirus exposure and HLA in healthy donors. Study background: A previous analysis identified 100 million to 120 million unique TCR beta sequences derived from 180 million or so T cells. Study-level points and caveats: Most TCR sequences showed up rarely, but some public TCRs showed up in many donors. Exclusion applied to some V segments, including TRBV6-2 and TRBV6-3, as they were indistinguishable.

The length of the CDR3 is 13 residues. The V and J ends lost 1 base and 2 bases respectively, with 5 bases between them. Germline V gives CDR1 KGHSH, CDR2 LQKENI. In the case of this clone: Its target is unknown.

60 Vbeta and 13 Jbeta primers were used in PCR. The repertoire was sequenced with immunoSEQ multiplex PCR; TCRdb's copy has only in-frame clones and lacks some. This sample has around 170,000 clones, with about four fifths found just once. The J gene is TRBJ1-2, the V gene TRBV18, with TRBD1 as a possible D gene (5 bases). What was sequenced was PBMCs. The clonotype comes from a woman in her forties or fifties in good health and CMV-seropositive. This CDR3 is CASSPQGNYGYTF. The DNA for the CDR3 is TGTGCCAGCTCACCACAGGGGAACTATGGCTACACCTTC. Full variable domain (outside the CDR3, taken from reference TRBV18 and TRBJ1-2): NAGVMQNPRHLVRRRGQEARLRCSPMKGHSHVYWYRQLPEEGLKFMVYLQKENIIDESGMPKERFSAEFPKEGPSILRIQQVVRGDSAAYFCASSPQGNYGYTFGSGTRLTVV.